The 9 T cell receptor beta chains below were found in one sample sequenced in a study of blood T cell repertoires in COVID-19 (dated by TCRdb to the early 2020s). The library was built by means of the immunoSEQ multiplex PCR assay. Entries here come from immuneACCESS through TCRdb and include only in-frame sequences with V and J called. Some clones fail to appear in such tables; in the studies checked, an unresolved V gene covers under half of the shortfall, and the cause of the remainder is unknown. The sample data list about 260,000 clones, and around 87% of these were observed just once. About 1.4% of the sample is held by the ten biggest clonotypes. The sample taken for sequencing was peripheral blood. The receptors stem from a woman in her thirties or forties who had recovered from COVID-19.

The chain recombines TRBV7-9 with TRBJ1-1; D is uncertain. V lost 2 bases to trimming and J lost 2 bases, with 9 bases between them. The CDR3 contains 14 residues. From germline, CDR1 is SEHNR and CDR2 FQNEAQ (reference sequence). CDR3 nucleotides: TGTGCCAGCAGCTTACGGGAGTTTAACACTGAAGCTTTCTTT. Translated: CASSLREFNTEAFF. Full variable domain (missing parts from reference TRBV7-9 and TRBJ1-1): DTGVSQNPRHKITKRGQNVTFRCDPISEHNRLYWYRQTLGQGPEFLTYFQNEAQLEKSRLLSDRFSAERPKGSFSTLEIQRTEQGDSAMYLCASSLREFNTEAFFGQGTRLTVV.

The CDR3 sequence: CASSYGGQGLTNEKLFF. The DNA of the CDR3 is TGTGCCAGCAGTTACGGAGGACAGGGGTTGACTAATGAAAAACTGTTTTTT. The V and J genes are TRBV6-2 or TRBV6-3 and TRBJ1-4, with 9 bases matching TRBD1. This CDR3 comprises 17 residues. V trimming: 2 bases; J trimming: 2 bases; junction bases outside the gene matches: 6. CDR1 MNHEY and CDR2 SVGEGT come from the germline V gene.

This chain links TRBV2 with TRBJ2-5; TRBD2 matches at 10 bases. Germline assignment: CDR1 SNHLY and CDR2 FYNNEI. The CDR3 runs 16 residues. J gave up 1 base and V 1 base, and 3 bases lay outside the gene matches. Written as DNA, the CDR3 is TGTGCCAGCAGTGAAGTACCTAGCGGGGGCCAAGAGACCCAGTACTTC. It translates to CASSEVPSGGQETQYF.

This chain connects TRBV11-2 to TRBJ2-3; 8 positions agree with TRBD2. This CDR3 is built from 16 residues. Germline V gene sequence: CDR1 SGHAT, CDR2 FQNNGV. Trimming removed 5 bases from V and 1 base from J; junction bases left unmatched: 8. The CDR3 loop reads CASSPLGRGGTDTQYF. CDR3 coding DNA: TGTGCCAGCAGCCCGCTGGGGCGGGGGGGCACAGATACGCAGTATTTT.

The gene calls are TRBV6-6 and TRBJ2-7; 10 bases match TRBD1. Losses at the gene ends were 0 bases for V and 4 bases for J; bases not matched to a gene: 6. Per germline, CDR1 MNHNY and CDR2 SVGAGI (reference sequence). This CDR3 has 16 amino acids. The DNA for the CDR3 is TGTGCCAGCAGTTACTCGGGACAGGGGATCCTATACGAGCAGTACTTC. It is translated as CASSYSGQGILYEQYF.

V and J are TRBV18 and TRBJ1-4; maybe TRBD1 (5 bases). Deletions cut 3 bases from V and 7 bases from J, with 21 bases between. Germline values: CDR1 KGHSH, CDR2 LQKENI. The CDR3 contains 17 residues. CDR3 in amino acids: CASSPLRHQGTPEKLFF. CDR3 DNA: TGTGCCAGCTCACCTCTACGACATCAGGGAACACCTGAAAAACTGTTTTTT.

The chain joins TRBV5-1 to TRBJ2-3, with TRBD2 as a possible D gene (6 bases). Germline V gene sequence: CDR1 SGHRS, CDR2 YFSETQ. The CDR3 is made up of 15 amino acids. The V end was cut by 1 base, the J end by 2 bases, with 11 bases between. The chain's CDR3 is CASSLRTGDTDTQYF. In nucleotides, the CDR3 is TGCGCCAGCAGCTTGAGAACGGGGGACACAGATACGCAGTATTTT.

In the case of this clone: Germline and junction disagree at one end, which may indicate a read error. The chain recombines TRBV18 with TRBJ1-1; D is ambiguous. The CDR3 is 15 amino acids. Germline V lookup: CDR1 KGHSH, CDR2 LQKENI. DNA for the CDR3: TGTGCCAGTTCACCGGGCGGGAGGGAGAACACTGAAGCTTTCTTT. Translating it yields CASSPGGRENTEAFF. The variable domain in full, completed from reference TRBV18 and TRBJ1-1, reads NAGVMQNPRHLVRRRGQEARLRCSPMKGHSHVYWYRQLPEEGLKFMVYLQKENIIDESGMPKERFSAEFPKEGPSILRIQQVVRGDSAAYFCASSPGGRENTEAFFGQGTRLTVV.

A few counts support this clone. CDR3 in DNA: TGCGCCAGCAGCGAAGGAGACAGCTCTGGAAACACCATATATTTT. Its translation is CASSEGDSSGNTIYF. V usage is TRBV10-1 and J usage is TRBJ1-3; possible D gene TRBD1, 5 bases. This CDR3 has 15 residues. The germline gives CDR1 WNHNN, CDR2 SYGVQD (reference sequence). V was cut by 6 bases and J by 0 bases, with 12 bases left in between.